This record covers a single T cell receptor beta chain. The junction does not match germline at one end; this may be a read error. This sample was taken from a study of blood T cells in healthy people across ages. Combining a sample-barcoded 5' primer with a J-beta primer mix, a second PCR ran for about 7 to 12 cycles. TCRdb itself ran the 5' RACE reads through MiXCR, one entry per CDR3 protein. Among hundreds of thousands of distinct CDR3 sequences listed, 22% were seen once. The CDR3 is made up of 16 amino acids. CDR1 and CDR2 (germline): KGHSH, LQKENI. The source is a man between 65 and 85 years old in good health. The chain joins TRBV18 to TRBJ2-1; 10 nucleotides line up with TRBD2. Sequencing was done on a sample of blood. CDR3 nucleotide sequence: TGCGCCAGCTCACCGTTAGCGGGAGGAGCCTACAATGAGCAGTTCTTC. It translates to CASSPLAGGAYNEQFF.